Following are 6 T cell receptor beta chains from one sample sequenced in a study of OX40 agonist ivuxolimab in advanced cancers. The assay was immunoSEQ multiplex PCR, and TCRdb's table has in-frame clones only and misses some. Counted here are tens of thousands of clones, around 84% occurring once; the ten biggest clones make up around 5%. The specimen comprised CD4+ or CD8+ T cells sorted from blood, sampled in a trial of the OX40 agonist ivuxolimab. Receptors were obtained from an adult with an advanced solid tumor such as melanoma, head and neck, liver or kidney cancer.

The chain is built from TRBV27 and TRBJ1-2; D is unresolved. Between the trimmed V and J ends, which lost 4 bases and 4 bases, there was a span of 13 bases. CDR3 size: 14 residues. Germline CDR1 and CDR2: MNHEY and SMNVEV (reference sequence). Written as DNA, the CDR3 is TGTGCCAGCAGTTACAGTGAGTCTGCCTATGGCTACACCTTC. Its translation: CASSYSESAYGYTF.

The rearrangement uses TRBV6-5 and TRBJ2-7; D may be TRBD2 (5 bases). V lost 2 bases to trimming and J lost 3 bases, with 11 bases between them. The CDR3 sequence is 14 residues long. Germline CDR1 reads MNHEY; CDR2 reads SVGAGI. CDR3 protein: CASSYGESNYEQYF. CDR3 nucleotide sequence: TGTGCCAGCAGTTACGGGGAGTCAAACTACGAGCAGTACTTC.

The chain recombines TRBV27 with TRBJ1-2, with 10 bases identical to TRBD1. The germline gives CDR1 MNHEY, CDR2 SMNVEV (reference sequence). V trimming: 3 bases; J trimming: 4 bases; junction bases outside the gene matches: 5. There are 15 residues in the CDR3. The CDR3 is CASSFGDRGSYGYTF. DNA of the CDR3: TGTGCCAGCAGTTTTGGGGACAGGGGCTCCTATGGCTACACCTTC.

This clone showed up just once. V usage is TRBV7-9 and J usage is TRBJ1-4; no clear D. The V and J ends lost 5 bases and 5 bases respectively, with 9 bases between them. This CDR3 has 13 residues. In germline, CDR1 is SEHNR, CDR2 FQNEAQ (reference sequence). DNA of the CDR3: TGTGCCAGCAGCCCGGACCCCAATGAAAAACTGTTTTTT. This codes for CASSPDPNEKLFF.

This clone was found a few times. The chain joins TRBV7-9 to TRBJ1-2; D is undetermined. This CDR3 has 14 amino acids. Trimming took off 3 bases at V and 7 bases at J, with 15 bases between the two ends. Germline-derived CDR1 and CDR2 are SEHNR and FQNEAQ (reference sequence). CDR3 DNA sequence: TGTGCCAGCAGCTTCACCGGGATACTTGTTGGCTACACCTTC. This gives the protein CASSFTGILVGYTF.

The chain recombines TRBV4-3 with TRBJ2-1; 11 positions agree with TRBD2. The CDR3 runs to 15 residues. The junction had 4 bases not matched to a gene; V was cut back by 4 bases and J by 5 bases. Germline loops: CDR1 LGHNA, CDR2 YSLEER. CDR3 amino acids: CASSRLAGKDNEQFF. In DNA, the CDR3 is TGCGCCAGCAGCCGACTAGCGGGGAAAGACAATGAGCAGTTCTTC.